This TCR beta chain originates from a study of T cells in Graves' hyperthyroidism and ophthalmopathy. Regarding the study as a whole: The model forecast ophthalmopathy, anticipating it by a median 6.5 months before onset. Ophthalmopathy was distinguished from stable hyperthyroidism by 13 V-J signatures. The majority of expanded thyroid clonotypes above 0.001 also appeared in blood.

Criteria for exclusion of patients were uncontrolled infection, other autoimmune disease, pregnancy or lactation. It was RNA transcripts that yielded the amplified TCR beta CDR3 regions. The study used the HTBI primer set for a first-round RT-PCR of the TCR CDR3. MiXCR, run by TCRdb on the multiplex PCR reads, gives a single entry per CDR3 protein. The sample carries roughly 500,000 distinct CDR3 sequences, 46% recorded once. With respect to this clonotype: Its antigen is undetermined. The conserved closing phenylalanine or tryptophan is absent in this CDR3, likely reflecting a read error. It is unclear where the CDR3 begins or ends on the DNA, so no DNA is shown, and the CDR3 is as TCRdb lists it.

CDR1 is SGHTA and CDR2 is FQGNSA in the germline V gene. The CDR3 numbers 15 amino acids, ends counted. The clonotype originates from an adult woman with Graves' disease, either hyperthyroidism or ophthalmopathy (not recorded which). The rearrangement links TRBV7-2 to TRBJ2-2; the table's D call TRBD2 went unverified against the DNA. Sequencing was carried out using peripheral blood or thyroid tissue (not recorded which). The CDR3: CAGSTSGSRGGELLL.